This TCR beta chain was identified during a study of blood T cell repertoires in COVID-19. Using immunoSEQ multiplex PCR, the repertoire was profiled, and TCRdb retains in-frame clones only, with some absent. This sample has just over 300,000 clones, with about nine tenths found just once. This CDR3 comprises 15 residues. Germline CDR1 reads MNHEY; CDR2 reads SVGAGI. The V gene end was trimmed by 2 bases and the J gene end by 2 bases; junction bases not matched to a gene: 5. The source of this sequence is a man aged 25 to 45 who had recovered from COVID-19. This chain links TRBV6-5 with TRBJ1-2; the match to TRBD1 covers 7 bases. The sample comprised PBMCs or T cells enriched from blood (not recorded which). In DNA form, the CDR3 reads TGTGCCAGCAGTTACGGGGACAGTTTGAACTATGGCTACACCTTC. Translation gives CASSYGDSLNYGYTF.